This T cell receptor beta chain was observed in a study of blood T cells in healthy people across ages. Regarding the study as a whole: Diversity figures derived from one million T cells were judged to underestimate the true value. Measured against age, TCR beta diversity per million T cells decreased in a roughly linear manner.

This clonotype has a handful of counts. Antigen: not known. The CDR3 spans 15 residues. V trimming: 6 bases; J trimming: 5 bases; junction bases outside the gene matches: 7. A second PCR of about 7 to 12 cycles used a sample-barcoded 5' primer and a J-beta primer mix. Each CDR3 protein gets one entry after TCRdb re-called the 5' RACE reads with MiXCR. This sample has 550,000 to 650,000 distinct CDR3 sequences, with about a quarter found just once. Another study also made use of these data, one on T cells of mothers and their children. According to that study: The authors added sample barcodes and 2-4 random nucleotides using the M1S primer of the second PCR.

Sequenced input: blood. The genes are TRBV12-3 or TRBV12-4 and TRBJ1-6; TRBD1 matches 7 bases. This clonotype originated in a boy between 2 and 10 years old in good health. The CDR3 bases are TGTGCCAGCAGCTACAGGGGCGCGGATAATTCACCCCTCCACTTT. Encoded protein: CASSYRGADNSPLHF.